This paragraph covers one T cell receptor (beta chain) sequence. This sample is drawn from a study of blood T cell repertoires in COVID-19. After removal of 3 bases from V and 6 bases from J, the junction contained 4 bases not matched to a gene. The CDR3 is 13 residues long. The germline CDR1 and CDR2 sequences are MDHEN and SYDVKM. The data were produced by immunoSEQ multiplex PCR, yet TCRdb's version contains in-frame clones alone and is incomplete. The sample includes approximately 150,000 clones, 84% seen only once; the top ten take about 8.6%. This chain uses TRBV28 with TRBJ1-2; 7 bases are shared with TRBD1. What was sequenced was PBMCs or T cells enriched from blood (not recorded which). The TCR sequence derives from a woman between 50 and 59 years old who had recovered from COVID-19. The CDR3 sequence: CASSFNRGNGYTF. For the CDR3, the DNA is TGTGCCAGCAGTTTTAACAGGGGCAATGGCTACACCTTC.